Presented here are 5 T cell receptor beta chains from one specimen sequenced in a study of blood T cell repertoires in COVID-19 (dated by TCRdb to 2019 to 2021). The library was built by means of the immunoSEQ multiplex PCR assay. In its TCRdb copy, this immuneACCESS table keeps in-frame sequences only and misses some clones. Where compared with another copy, unresolved V genes explain less than half of these, and the others have no known cause. The sample has about 280,000 clones on record, approximately 91% of them singletons. The ten biggest clones cover just under 0.95% of the sample. Sequencing input: peripheral blood. These receptors all stem from a woman aged 40-49 years who had recovered from COVID-19.

The chain joins TRBV27 to TRBJ1-1, with D unclear. This CDR3 is 14 amino acids long. Germline assignment: CDR1 MNHEY and CDR2 SMNVEV (reference sequence). V lost 5 bases and J 7 bases, leaving 17 bases between the germline ends. DNA for the CDR3: TGTGCCAGCAGTGAAATCGACAATAGGAATGAAGCTTTCTTT. Its translation: CASSEIDNRNEAFF.

The chain carries TRBV6-2 or TRBV6-3 and TRBJ2-5; D might be TRBD2 (5 bases). CDR1 is MNHEY and CDR2 is SVGEGT in the germline V gene. V was pared by 0 bases and J by 1 base, with 12 bases between. The CDR3 spans 16 residues. This chain's CDR3 is CASSYSAGAVQETQYF. The CDR3 DNA is TGTGCCAGCAGTTACTCGGCGGGTGCCGTCCAAGAGACCCAGTACTTC.

This clone was counted once. The chain links TRBV3-1 (or the pseudogene TRBV3-2) to TRBJ2-7, with a possible D match to TRBD2 (6 bases). The CDR3 extends over 14 amino acids. The ends were cut back, 0 bases at V and 7 bases at J, with 13 bases in the middle. Per germline, CDR1 LGHDT and CDR2 YNNKEL (reference sequence). CDR3 residues: CASSQDTLGGEQYF. The CDR3 bases are TGTGCCAGCAGCCAAGATACCTTGGGGGGTGAGCAGTACTTC.

The chain employs TRBV28 and TRBJ1-6, with 9 bases lining up with TRBD1. The CDR3 is made up of 16 amino acids. V trimming: 8 bases; J trimming: 10 bases; junction bases outside the gene matches: 15. Per germline, CDR1 MDHEN and CDR2 SYDVKM. CDR3 loop: CASGAPGQGIRSPLHF. DNA of the CDR3: TGTGCCAGCGGAGCCCCGGGACAGGGAATTAGATCACCCCTCCACTTT.

The gene calls are TRBV19 and TRBJ2-5, with 10 bases fitting TRBD1. V shed 6 bases and J 2 bases; nucleotides not matched to a gene: 0. In germline, CDR1 is LNHDA, CDR2 SQIVND (reference sequence). This CDR3 region has 13 residues. The CDR3 DNA is TGTGCCAGTAGGGACAGGGGGCAAGAGACCCAGTACTTC. Its protein product is CASRDRGQETQYF.